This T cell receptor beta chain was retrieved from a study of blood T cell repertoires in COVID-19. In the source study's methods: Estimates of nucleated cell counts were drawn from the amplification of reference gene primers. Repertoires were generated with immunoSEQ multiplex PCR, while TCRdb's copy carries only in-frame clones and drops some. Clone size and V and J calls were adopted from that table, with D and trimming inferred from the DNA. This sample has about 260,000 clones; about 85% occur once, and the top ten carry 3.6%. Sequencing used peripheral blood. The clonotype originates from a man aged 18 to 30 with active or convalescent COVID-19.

DNA for the CDR3: TGTGCCAGCAGTTACGGTACAGTAAACACCGGGGAGCTGTTTTTT. Protein: CASSYGTVNTGELFF. The rearrangement joins TRBV6-2 or TRBV6-3 to TRBJ2-2, with D hard to call. Germline V gene sequence: CDR1 MNHEY, CDR2 SVGEGT. V shed 2 bases and J shed 2 bases, with 9 bases lying between them. This CDR3 contains 15 residues.